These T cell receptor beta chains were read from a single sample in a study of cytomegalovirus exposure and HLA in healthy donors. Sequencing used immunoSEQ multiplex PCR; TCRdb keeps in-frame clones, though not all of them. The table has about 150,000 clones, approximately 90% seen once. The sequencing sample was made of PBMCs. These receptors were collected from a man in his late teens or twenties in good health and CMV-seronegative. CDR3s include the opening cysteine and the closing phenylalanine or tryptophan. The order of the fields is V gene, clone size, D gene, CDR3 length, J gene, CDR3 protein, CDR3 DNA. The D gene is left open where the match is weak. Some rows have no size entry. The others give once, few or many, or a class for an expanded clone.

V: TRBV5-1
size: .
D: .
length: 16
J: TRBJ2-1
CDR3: CASSLGLGPGYNEQFF
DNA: TGCGCCAGCAGCTTGGGGTTGGGTCCGGGCTACAATGAGCAGTTCTTC

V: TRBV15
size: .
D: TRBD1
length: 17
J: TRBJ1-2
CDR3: CATSSGTGHAANYGYTF
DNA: TGTGCCACCAGTTCCGGGACAGGGCATGCAGCTAACTATGGCTACACCTTC

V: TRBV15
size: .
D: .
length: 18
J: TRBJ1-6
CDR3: CATSRDRTRSSYNSPLHF
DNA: TGTGCCACCAGCAGAGATCGTACCCGGAGCTCCTATAATTCACCCCTCCACTTT

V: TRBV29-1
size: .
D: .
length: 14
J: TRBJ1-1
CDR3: CSGRGVGTGSEAFF
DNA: TGCAGCGGACGAGGAGTAGGAACTGGCTCTGAAGCTTTCTTT

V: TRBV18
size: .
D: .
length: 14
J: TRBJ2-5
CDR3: CASTSPGDQETQYF
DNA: TGTGCCAGCACTAGCCCCGGGGACCAAGAGACCCAGTACTTC

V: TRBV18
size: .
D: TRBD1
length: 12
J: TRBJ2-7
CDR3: CASSRDRAEQYF
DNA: TGTGCCAGCTCGCGGGACAGGGCCGAGCAGTACTTC

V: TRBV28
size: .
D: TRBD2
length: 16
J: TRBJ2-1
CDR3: CASSLWGGTSYNEQFF
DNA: TGTGCCAGCAGTTTATGGGGAGGGACTTCATACAATGAGCAGTTCTTC

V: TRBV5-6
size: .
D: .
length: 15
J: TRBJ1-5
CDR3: CASSLYRFRNQPQHF
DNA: TGTGCCAGCAGCTTGTACCGGTTTCGCAATCAGCCCCAGCATTTT

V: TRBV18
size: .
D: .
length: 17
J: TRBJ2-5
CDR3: CASCKYDRGRQQETQYF
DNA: TGTGCCAGCTGCAAGTACGACAGAGGCAGACAACAAGAGACCCAGTACTTC

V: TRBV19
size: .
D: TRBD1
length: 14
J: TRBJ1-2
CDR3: CASSLRDRDYGYTF
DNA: TGTGCCAGTAGTCTCCGGGACAGGGACTATGGCTACACCTTC

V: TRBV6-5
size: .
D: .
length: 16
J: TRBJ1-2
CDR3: CASSYARAPANYGYTF
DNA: TGTGCCAGCAGTTACGCCAGGGCCCCAGCTAACTATGGCTACACCTTC

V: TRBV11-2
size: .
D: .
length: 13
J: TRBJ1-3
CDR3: CASSLDRADTIYF
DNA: TGTGCCAGCAGCTTAGACAGGGCGGACACCATATATTTT

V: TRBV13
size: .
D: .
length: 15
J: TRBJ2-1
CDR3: CASSYGGNSYNEQFF
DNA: TGTGCCAGCAGCTACGGGGGAAACTCCTACAATGAGCAGTTCTTC

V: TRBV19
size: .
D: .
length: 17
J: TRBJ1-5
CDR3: CASSPGGSRIGNQPQHF
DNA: TGTGCCAGTAGTCCCGGCGGGTCCCGTATAGGCAATCAGCCCCAGCATTTT

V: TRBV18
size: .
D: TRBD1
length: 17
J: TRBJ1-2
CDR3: CASSKLTGKRPHYGYTF
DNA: TGTGCCAGTTCCAAATTGACAGGGAAGCGACCCCACTATGGCTACACCTTC

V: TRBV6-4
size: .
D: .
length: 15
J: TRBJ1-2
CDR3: CASTPTGNVIYGYTF
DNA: TGTGCCAGCACTCCAACAGGGAACGTTATCTATGGCTACACCTTC

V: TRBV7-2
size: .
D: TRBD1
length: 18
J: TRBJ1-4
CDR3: CASSSTGTGSVRGEKLFF
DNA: TGTGCCAGCAGCTCAACCGGGACAGGGTCGGTCCGAGGTGAAAAACTGTTTTTT

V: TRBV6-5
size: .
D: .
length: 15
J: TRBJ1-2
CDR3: CASSSPAQGNYGYTF
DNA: TGTGCCAGCAGTTCCCCAGCACAGGGTAACTATGGCTACACCTTC

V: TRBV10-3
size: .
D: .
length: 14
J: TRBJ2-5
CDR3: CAISEGASQETQYF
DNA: TGTGCCATCAGTGAGGGGGCATCTCAAGAGACCCAGTACTTC

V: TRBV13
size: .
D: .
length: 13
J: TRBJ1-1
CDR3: CASSLGGGTEAFF
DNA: TGTGCCAGCAGCTTAGGTGGAGGGACTGAAGCTTTCTTT

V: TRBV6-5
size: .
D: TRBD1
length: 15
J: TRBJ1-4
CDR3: CASSVQGATNEKLFF
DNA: TGTGCCAGCAGTGTACAGGGGGCAACTAATGAAAAACTGTTTTTT

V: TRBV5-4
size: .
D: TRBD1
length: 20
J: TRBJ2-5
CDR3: CASSSRWDRGWLEQAETQYF
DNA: TGTGCCAGCAGCTCAAGGTGGGACAGGGGATGGTTGGAACAAGCAGAGACCCAGTACTTC

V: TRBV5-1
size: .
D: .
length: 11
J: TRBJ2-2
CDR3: CASLLGGELFF
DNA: TGCGCCAGTCTCCTCGGCGGGGAGCTGTTTTTT

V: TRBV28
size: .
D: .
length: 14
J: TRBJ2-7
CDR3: CASSLRGPRDEQYF
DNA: TGTGCCAGCAGTTTGAGAGGTCCCCGGGACGAGCAGTACTTC

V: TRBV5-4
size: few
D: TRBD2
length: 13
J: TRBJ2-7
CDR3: CASSIAGTYEQYF
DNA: TGTGCCAGCAGCATAGCGGGTACGTACGAGCAGTACTTC

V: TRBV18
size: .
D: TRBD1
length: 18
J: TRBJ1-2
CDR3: CASSPSMVTQGAKYGYTF
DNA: TGTGCCAGCTCACCAAGCATGGTAACTCAGGGGGCGAAATATGGCTACACCTTC

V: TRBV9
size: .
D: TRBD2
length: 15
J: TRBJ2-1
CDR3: CASSVVSGRRNEQFF
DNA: TGTGCCAGCAGCGTAGTTAGCGGGAGACGGAATGAGCAGTTCTTC

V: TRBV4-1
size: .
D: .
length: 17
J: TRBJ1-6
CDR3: CASSQDYQVKYNSPLHF
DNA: TGCGCCAGCAGCCAAGATTATCAGGTGAAATATAATTCACCCCTCCACTTT

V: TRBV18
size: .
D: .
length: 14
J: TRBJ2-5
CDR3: CASSPRQGSETQYF
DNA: TGTGCCAGCTCACCACGTCAGGGCTCAGAGACCCAGTACTTC